This T cell receptor beta chain was sequenced for a study of blood T cell repertoires in COVID-19. Looking at the study overall: The United States, Italy and Spain supplied acute and convalescent COVID-19 samples.

Trimming took 2 bases from V and 5 from J; bases not matched to a gene: 16. Germline CDR1 SGHDT, CDR2 YYEEEE. The CDR3 is 18 amino acids. In the original processing: Quantification of nucleated cells was approximated via reference gene primer amplification. The table came from immunoSEQ multiplex PCR; TCRdb's copy has only in-frame clones and leaves some out. The V and J calls and clone size come from that table; D and trimming were worked out from the DNA. This table holds around 150,000 clones, 70% to 85% found once. Sequencing was carried out using peripheral blood. The receptor comes from a woman aged 45-60 years in a cohort sampled during active or convalescent COVID-19. The V call is TRBV5-6, the J call TRBJ1-1; 9 bases fit TRBD1. CDR3: CASSFSTYRQGGKTEAFF. DNA of the CDR3: TGTGCCAGCAGCTTCTCAACGTACCGACAGGGGGGAAAGACTGAAGCTTTCTTT.